These 27 T cell receptor beta chains were sequenced from one sample in a study of kidney transplant recipient with SARS-CoV-2 infection. TCRdb independently ran MiXCR on the reads; one entry per CDR3 protein. This table holds 200,000 to 300,000 distinct CDR3 sequences, 29% found once. Sequences were derived from a blood sample, sampled at baseline and around day 120 from a kidney transplant recipient. Source of these receptors: a male patient between 25 and 39 years old who had COVID-19 and was a kidney transplant recipient. A share of the T cells may be of graft donor origin.

This clonotype turned up a few times. V usage is TRBV7-2 and J usage is TRBJ2-3; D not certain. This CDR3 contains 16 residues. Trimming removed 5 bases from V and 0 bases from J, with 15 bases in between. In germline, CDR1 is SGHTA, CDR2 FQGNSA. The CDR3 reads CASSPTALASTDTQYF. CDR3 bases: TGTGCCAGCAGCCCTACCGCCCTTGCTAGCACAGATACGCAGTATTTT. Full variable domain (outside the CDR3, taken from reference TRBV7-2 and TRBJ2-3): GAGVSQSPSNKVTEKGKDVELRCDPISGHTALYWYRQSLGQGLEFLIYFQGNSAPDKSGLPSDRFSAERTGGSVSTLTIQRTQQEDSAVYLCASSPTALASTDTQYFGPGTRLTVL.

This clonotype has more than one count but fewer than ten. The V gene is TRBV7-2, the J gene TRBJ2-6; possibly TRBD1 for D (5 bases). V was pared by 7 bases and J by 0 bases, with 19 bases between. This CDR3 is built from 18 residues. Looked up from germline, CDR1 is SGHTA and CDR2 is FQGNSA. The CDR3 DNA sequence: TGTGCCAGCATCGCCCCTGGGGCAGTCCTCTCTGGGGCCAACGTCCTGACTTTC. Translating gives CASIAPGAVLSGANVLTF.

This clonotype has at least ten counts. The chain has TRBV6-5 and TRBJ1-2; no clear D gene. The germline V and J ends were trimmed by 5 bases and 4 bases, with 23 bases remaining between them. The CDR3 sequence is 17 residues long. Germline V lookup: CDR1 MNHEY, CDR2 SVGAGI. As DNA, the CDR3 is TGTGCCAGCAGTATAAGGTCGGAATGTAGAAAGACCTATGGCTACACCTTC. It is translated as CASSIRSECRKTYGYTF.

For this clonotype: A much larger clone is a single base away; this may be a read error. The V and J genes are TRBV7-9 and TRBJ1-2; a weak D match, TRBD1 (5 bases). This CDR3 is built from 15 residues. V dropped 8 bases and J dropped 4 bases, with 20 bases sitting between them. Germline assignment: CDR1 SEHNR and CDR2 FQNEAQ (reference sequence). The DNA for the CDR3 is TGTGCCAGCGGCCCACTGACAGAGGGCTTCTATGGCTACACCTTC. The encoded protein is CASGPLTEGFYGYTF.

This clonotype was seen at least ten times. The V call is TRBV4-1, the J call TRBJ1-2; D gene ambiguous. The CDR3 consists of 14 residues. Germline V gives CDR1 MGHRA, CDR2 YSYEKL. Trimming took off 1 base at V and 2 bases at J, with 8 bases between the two ends. CDR3 in DNA: TGCGCCAGCAGCCAAGTCGGTAGGAACTATGGCTACACCTTC. Its protein is CASSQVGRNYGYTF.

In its sample, this clonotype was seen many times. The V and J genes are TRBV19 and TRBJ2-7; the match to TRBD1 covers 7 bases. The V gene end was trimmed by 4 bases and the J gene end by 7 bases; junction bases not matched to a gene: 10. Germline CDR1 reads LNHDA; CDR2 reads SQIVND (reference sequence). This CDR3 region has 14 residues. This chain's CDR3 is CASSNVGQTREQYF. CDR3 nucleotide sequence: TGTGCCAGTAGTAACGTGGGACAGACTCGAGAGCAGTACTTC.

The V and J genes are TRBV7-9 and TRBJ2-1; 13 bases fit TRBD2. V gave up 2 bases and J gave up 6 bases; unmatched junction bases: 4. The CDR3 length is 16 residues. From germline, CDR1 is SEHNR and CDR2 FQNEAQ (reference sequence). The DNA of the CDR3 is TGTGCCAGCAGCTTACCCGGACTAGCGGGGGTCAATGAGCAGTTCTTC. Protein: CASSLPGLAGVNEQFF.

With respect to this clonotype: This may stem from a read error, because a much larger clone lies one nucleotide away. The chain couples TRBV5-1 to TRBJ2-2, with D uncertain. CDR3 length: 14 residues. The germline CDR1 and CDR2 sequences are SGHRS and YFSETQ. V was clipped by 0 bases and J by 7 bases, with 10 bases between them. The CDR3 loop reads CASSLARTDGELFF. DNA for the CDR3: TGCGCCAGCAGCTTGGCCAGGACGGACGGGGAGCTGTTTTTT.

This clonotype was found many times. CDR3 sequence: CASSPRTDYTEAFF. The DNA of the CDR3 is TGTGCCAGCTCACCCCGGACGGATTACACTGAAGCTTTCTTT. The chain combines TRBV18 with TRBJ1-1; no reliable D call. Trimming removed 3 bases at V and 3 bases at J, with 11 bases between. The CDR3 extends over 14 amino acids. Germline V gene lookup returns CDR1 KGHSH and CDR2 LQKENI.

This clonotype was found many times. The rearrangement joins TRBV24-1 to TRBJ2-1; 8 bases are shared with TRBD2. With V trimmed by 4 bases and J by 8 bases, 3 bases remained unmatched. Germline V gene lookup returns CDR1 KGHDR and CDR2 SFDVKD. This CDR3 is built from 13 residues. The CDR3 DNA is TGTGCCACCAGTGAGCCGGGACTAGATGAGCAGTTCTTC. Translating gives CATSEPGLDEQFF.

This clonotype showed up many times. This rearrangement joins TRBV7-3 to TRBJ2-2; D possibly uses TRBD1 or TRBD2 (8 bases each). This CDR3 is 16 amino acids long. Trimming cost V 5 bases and J 7 bases, with 20 bases left between them. Germline V CDR1 and CDR2: SGHTA, FQGTGA. The CDR3 DNA is TGTGCCAGCAGCCGGGGGGGACAGGTATCCATCGGGGAGCTGTTTTTT. This codes for CASSRGGQVSIGELFF.

This rearrangement joins TRBV8-2 to TRBJ2-6; TRBD2, the table's D call, lacks a check against the DNA. TRBV8-2 is reported as a pseudogene. The CDR3 runs to 17 residues. CDR3 sequence (DNA): TGTGGCAGGAGTGCTAGGTTAACACAAAGTCGGGCCAACGTCCTGACTTTC. Translating it yields CGRSARLTQSRANVLTF.

Regarding this clonotype: A much larger clone sits a single nucleotide away, making a read error possible. V is TRBV11-3 and J is TRBJ1-2; D might be TRBD1 (5 bases). The germline V gene encodes CDR1 SGHNT and CDR2 YENEEA. V was shortened by 7 bases and J by 4 bases, with 25 bases between the two germline ends. The CDR3 consists of 17 residues. The chain's CDR3 is CASNRCVDLGKTYGYTF. CDR3 nucleotide sequence: TGTGCCAGCAACAGGTGTGTCGATCTCGGAAAGACCTATGGCTACACCTTC. Combining the CDR3 with reference TRBV11-3 and TRBJ1-2 gives the whole variable domain EAGVVQSPRYKIIEKKQPVAFWCNPISGHNTLYWYLQNLGQGPELLIRYENEEAVDDSQLPKDRFSAERLKGVDSTLKIQPAELGDSAVYLCASNRCVDLGKTYGYTFGSGTRLTVV.

Worth noting for this clonotype: A much bigger clone sits one base away, suggesting this may be a read error. V is TRBV7-9 and J is TRBJ1-1; no firm D call. Germline loops: CDR1 SEHNR, CDR2 FQNEAQ (reference sequence). This CDR3 region has 12 residues. The CDR3 coding sequence is TGTGCCAGCAGCTTGGCGGGTGCTGAAGTTTTCTTT. It specifies CASSLAGAEVFF. Using reference TRBV7-9 and TRBJ1-1 for the parts outside the CDR3, the full variable domain is DTGVSQNPRHKITKRGQNVTFRCDPISEHNRLYWYRQTLGQGPEFLTYFQNEAQLEKSRLLSDRFSAERPKGSFSTLEIQRTEQGDSAMYLCASSLAGAEVFFGQGTRLTVV.

V is TRBV7-9 and J is TRBJ1-2; tentative D call: TRBD1 (6 bases). The CDR3 sequence is 16 residues long. Germline lookup yields CDR1 SEHNR and CDR2 FQNEAQ (reference sequence). V was clipped by 4 bases and J by 4 bases, with 19 bases between them. The CDR3 nucleotides read TGTGCCAGCAGCTCCTCATCCCCAGGGGTTCTCTATGGCTACACCTTC. As protein: CASSSSSPGVLYGYTF.

On this clonotype itself: At one boundary the junction diverges from the germline segment, which might be a read error. V and J are TRBV28 and TRBJ1-1; no firm D call. The V gene's germline CDR1 is MDHEN and CDR2 SYDVKM. This CDR3 contains 12 residues. The CDR3 region has the DNA TGTGCCAGCAGTATCGGCTACACTGGAGCTTCCTTT. Residues: CASSIGYTGASF.

On this clonotype: At one of its ends the junction is not consistent with the germline gene, which may arise from a read error. This chain uses TRBV9 with TRBJ1-6; 7 nucleotides agree with TRBD1. The CDR3 is 15 residues long. Germline values: CDR1 SGDLS, CDR2 YYNGEE. DNA of the CDR3: TGTGCCGGCAGCTCGTCCGGGACAGAAAATTCACCTCTCCACTTT. The encoded protein is CAGSSSGTENSPLHF.

This clonotype was observed many times. This chain links TRBV30 with TRBJ2-7; TRBD1 matches 8 bases. This CDR3 contains 13 residues. The germline CDR1 and CDR2 sequences are GTSNPN and SVGIG (reference sequence). After removal of 7 bases from V and 3 bases from J, the junction contained 8 bases not matched to a gene. The CDR3 loop is CAYTGQGYYEQYF. For the CDR3, the DNA is TGTGCCTACACCGGACAGGGATACTACGAGCAGTACTTC.

This clonotype was counted a few times. This rearrangement joins TRBV7-1 to TRBJ1-2, with D perhaps TRBD1 (5 bases). TRBV7-1 qualifies as an ORF whose function is uncertain. Between the trimmed V and J ends, which lost 5 bases and 4 bases, there was a span of 23 bases. This CDR3 has 17 residues. CDR3 sequence: CASSLTLHGGKTYGYTF. The CDR3 coding sequence is TGTGCCAGCAGCCTAACTCTTCACGGGGGAAAGACCTATGGCTACACCTTC.

The chain has TRBV21-1 and TRBJ2-7. The J call is doubtful: the DNA matches TRBJ2-5 better. TRBV21-1 is classified as a pseudogene. The CDR3 is 16 amino acids. In DNA form, the CDR3 reads TGTGCCAGCAGGTGTTTTAGCTACACTTTCTCTAAGACCCAGTACTTC. It encodes CASRCFSYTFSKTQYF.

This clonotype was recorded many times. The rearrangement links TRBV6-2 or TRBV6-3 to TRBJ1-2; possibly TRBD1 for D (6 bases). V was pared by 2 bases and J by 5 bases, with 21 bases between. Germline V gives CDR1 MNHEY, CDR2 SVGEGT. The CDR3 covers 17 residues. CDR3 in DNA: TGTGCCAGCAGTTACCCCTGGGGGACACGGTCCCTTTATGGCTACACCTTC. Translated: CASSYPWGTRSLYGYTF.

The table lists this clonotype with many counts. The chain couples TRBV5-5 to TRBJ1-1; a possible D gene is TRBD1 (5 bases). The ends were cut back, 0 bases at V and 1 base at J, with 13 bases in the middle. Germline assignment: CDR1 SGHKS and CDR2 YYEKEE (reference sequence). The CDR3 contains 16 residues. CDR3 residues: CASSLVGTSTNTEAFF. The CDR3 nucleotides are TGTGCCAGCAGCTTGGTCGGGACCTCAACGAACACTGAAGCTTTCTTT.

This clonotype was counted ten times or more. V is TRBV15 and J is TRBJ2-2; D call uncertain. Germline V lookup: CDR1 LNHNV, CDR2 YYDKDF (reference sequence). Between the trimmed V and J ends, which lost 1 base and 1 base, there was a span of 10 bases. CDR3 size: 16 residues. The DNA of the CDR3 is TGTGCCACCAGCAGAGCCAATAGACAGAACACCGGGGAGCTGTTTTTT. This encodes CATSRANRQNTGELFF. Complete variable domain (other parts from reference TRBV15 and TRBJ2-2): DAMVIQNPRYQVTQFGKPVTLSCSQTLNHNVMYWYQQKSSQAPKLLFHYYDKDFNNEADTPDNFQSRRPNTSFCFLDIRSPGLGDTAMYLCATSRANRQNTGELFFGEGSRLTVL.

This clonotype was seen repeatedly, ten times or more. The chain couples TRBV11-2 to TRBJ1-1; TRBD1 matches at 10 bases. The CDR3 is 15 amino acids. The V and J ends lost 5 bases and 4 bases, in that order; junction bases with no gene match: 7. Germline V gene data show CDR1 as SGHAT and CDR2 as FQNNGV. The CDR3 DNA sequence: TGTGCCAGCAGCATTAGACAGGGGGCGCCCACTGAAGCTTTCTTT. It translates to CASSIRQGAPTEAFF.

This clonotype occurred many times. The chain uses TRBV21-1 and TRBJ2-3. TRBV21-1 is a listed pseudogene. CDR3 length equals 17 residues. The CDR3 DNA reads TGTGCCAGCAGTACTTTGATAGCTACAGTCATGCAAGATACGCAGTATTTT. Protein product: CASSTLIATVMQDTQYF.

This clonotype was seen many times. CDR3 DNA: TGCAGTGCTCTTCTACTAGCCGGCAATGAGCAGTTCTTC. Translating gives CSALLLAGNEQFF. The rearrangement links TRBV20-1 to TRBJ2-1, with D maybe TRBD2 (6 bases). Trimming removed 5 bases from V and 6 bases from J, with 14 bases in between. The CDR3 spans 13 residues. Germline CDR1 DFQATT, CDR2 SNEGSKA (reference sequence).

Details on this clonotype: A much larger clone sits a single nucleotide away, making a read error possible. The rearrangement uses TRBV25-1 and TRBJ1-2; 7 nucleotides align to TRBD1. The germline gives CDR1 MGHDK, CDR2 SYGVNS. After removal of 8 bases from V and 6 bases from J, the junction contained 9 bases not matched to a gene. The CDR3 runs to 13 residues. The CDR3 bases are TGTGCCAGCCCTCCAGGGGGATGGAATGGCTACACCTTC. This gives the protein CASPPGGWNGYTF.